The present T cell receptor beta chain was sequenced within a study of T cell clones after liver transplantation. At the level of the study: Pre-transplant mixed lymphocyte reactions yielded third-party-reactive TCRbeta sequences as comparators for graft-donor-reactive sequences. HCV positivity affected three of eight recipients; the rest lacked autoimmune or viral indications. At least one year of complete immunosuppression withdrawal without enzymes over twice normal defined tolerance.

The study's findings and limits: A significant post-transplant drop in circulating graft-donor-reactive CD4 TCRbeta sequences occurred in most of the 8 subjects.

CDR3 size: 15 residues. The V segment lost 5 bases and the J segment 4 bases; nucleotides outside the gene matches: 8. CDR1 is MNHNS, CDR2 SASEGT, per germline. Of note for this clone: Its antigen remains unknown.

Assay: immunoSEQ multiplex PCR; the TCRdb copy retains only in-frame clones and omits some. In the table there are about 120,000 clones, 75% to 95% of which are singletons. Material: CD4+ T cells from blood, obtained 12 months after liver transplant. The sequence came from a human patient who received a liver transplant. The T cells may come from the graft donor. The chain combines TRBV6-1 with TRBJ2-1, with 7 bases fitting TRBD2. The CDR3 region is CASSPRTSRYNEQFF. In nucleotides, the CDR3 is TGTGCCAGCAGTCCAAGGACTAGTCGATACAATGAGCAGTTCTTC.